These 2 T cell receptor beta chains came from one sample sequenced in a study of cytomegalovirus exposure and HLA in healthy donors. The PCR contained 60 Vbeta and 13 Jbeta primers. Repertoires were generated with immunoSEQ multiplex PCR, while TCRdb's copy carries only in-frame clones and drops some. The sample has more than 150,000 clones; 80% to 85% are singletons. What was sequenced was PBMCs. The source is a woman aged 18-29 years in good health and CMV-seropositive.

This chain links TRBV11-2 with TRBJ2-1; 9 positions match TRBD2. J was trimmed by 8 bases and V by 5 bases; bases with no gene match: 13. This CDR3 region has 16 residues. Germline CDR1 SGHAT, CDR2 FQNNGV. The CDR3 sequence is CASSKLPSGVRDEQFF. CDR3 coding DNA: TGTGCCAGCAGCAAGCTCCCTAGCGGGGTGCGGGATGAGCAGTTCTTC.

The chain combines TRBV18 with TRBJ2-1; 9 positions match TRBD1. CDR3 size: 15 residues. J gave up 5 bases and V 9 bases, and 11 bases lay outside the gene matches. Germline V gives CDR1 KGHSH, CDR2 LQKENI. The CDR3 nucleotides read TGTGCCAGTCTCACGTTGGACAGGGGTAACAATGAGCAGTTCTTC. This codes for CASLTLDRGNNEQFF. The full variable domain, its missing parts supplied by reference TRBV18 and TRBJ2-1, is NAGVMQNPRHLVRRRGQEARLRCSPMKGHSHVYWYRQLPEEGLKFMVYLQKENIIDESGMPKERFSAEFPKEGPSILRIQQVVRGDSAAYFCASLTLDRGNNEQFFGPGTRLTVL.